This T cell receptor delta chain was identified during a study of gamma-delta T cells after stem cell transplantation. Comment on this clone: The TCRdb protein comes from a much larger clone and disagrees with this DNA's translation at residue 8, likely due to a read error; the protein given here is derived from the DNA.

This CDR3 is built from 15 residues. Germline CDR1 is GEAIGNYY and CDR2 is EKD. V gave up 6 bases and J gave up 4 bases; unmatched junction bases: 13. TCRdb fed the RT-PCR reads into CATT to redo clone calling. The sample carries 4,000 to 5,500 delta-chain clones, less than 2% recorded once. V is TRDV2 and J is TRDJ1; 7 nucleotides line up with TRDD3. This receptor was identified in a human donor. It is not recorded whose cells these are; they may come from a transplant donor. Sequenced input: gamma-delta T cells. The CDR3 coding sequence is TGTGCCTGTCTTCTACTGGGGCATAAGGGCGATAAACTCATCTTT. Protein: CACLLLGHKGDKLIF.